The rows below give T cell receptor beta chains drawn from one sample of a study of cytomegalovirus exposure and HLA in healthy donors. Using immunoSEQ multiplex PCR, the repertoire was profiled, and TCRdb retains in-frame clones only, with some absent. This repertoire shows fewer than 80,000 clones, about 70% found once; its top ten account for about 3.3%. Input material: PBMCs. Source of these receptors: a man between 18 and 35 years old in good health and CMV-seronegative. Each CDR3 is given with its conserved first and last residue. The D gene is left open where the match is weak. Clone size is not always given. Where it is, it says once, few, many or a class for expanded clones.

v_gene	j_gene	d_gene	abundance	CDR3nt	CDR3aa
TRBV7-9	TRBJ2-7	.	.	TGTGCCAGCAGCGATCCCAGGGGCCACGAGCAGTACTTC	CASSDPRGHEQYF
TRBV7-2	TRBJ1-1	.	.	TGTGCCAGCAGCTTGGGGGGAATGAACACTGAAGCTTTCTTT	CASSLGGMNTEAFF
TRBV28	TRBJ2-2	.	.	TGTGCCAGCAGTTTAAATTTCGCGACAACGAACACCGGGGAGCTGTTTTTT	CASSLNFATTNTGELFF
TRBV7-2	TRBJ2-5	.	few	TGTGCCAGCAGCTTAACATTCCAGCGGCAAGAGACCCAGTACTTC	CASSLTFQRQETQYF
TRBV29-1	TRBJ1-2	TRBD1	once	TGCAGCGTCGGACAGGCATCGGGCGGCTACACCTTC	CSVGQASGGYTF
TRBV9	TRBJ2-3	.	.	TGTGCCAGCAGCAACAGGGGGGGCGTCGGCACAGATACGCAGTATTTT	CASSNRGGVGTDTQYF
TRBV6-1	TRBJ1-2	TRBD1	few	TGTGCCAGCATCAGGACAGGGTCCAACTATGGCTACACCTTC	CASIRTGSNYGYTF
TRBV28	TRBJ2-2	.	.	TGTGCCAGCAAAGAAGTCCCATTCGGTAACACCGGGGAGCTGTTTTTT	CASKEVPFGNTGELFF
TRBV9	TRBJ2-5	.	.	TGTGCCAGCAGCGTAGTTGGGGGGCAAGAGACCCAGTACTTC	CASSVVGGQETQYF
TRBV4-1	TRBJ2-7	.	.	TGCGCCAGCAGCCTGGAGTGGGACAACTCCTACGAGCAGTACTTC	CASSLEWDNSYEQYF
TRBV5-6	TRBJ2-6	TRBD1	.	TGTGCCAGCAGCTTGGGAGACAGGGCCGTCTCTGGGGCCAACGTCCTGACTTTC	CASSLGDRAVSGANVLTF
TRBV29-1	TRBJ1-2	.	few	TGCAGCGTTGGGGGCGATGGCTACACCTTC	CSVGGDGYTF
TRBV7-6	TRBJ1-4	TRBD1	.	TGTGCCAGCAGCAAAAACCAGGGGGCGGTTGGCGAAAAACTGTTTTTT	CASSKNQGAVGEKLFF
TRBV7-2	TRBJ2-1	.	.	TGTGCCAGCAGCTCCGGGCAGGGCTCCTACAATGAGCAGTTCTTC	CASSSGQGSYNEQFF
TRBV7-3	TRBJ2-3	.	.	TGTGCCAGCAGCCCCGGGGAGACGCAGTATTTT	CASSPGETQYF
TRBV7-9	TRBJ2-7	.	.	TGTGCCAGCAGCTTAGTTAGTAGCGAGCAGTACTTC	CASSLVSSEQYF
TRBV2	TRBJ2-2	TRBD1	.	TGTGCCAGCAGGCAGACAGGGGCCGAAACCGGGGAGCTGTTTTTT	CASRQTGAETGELFF
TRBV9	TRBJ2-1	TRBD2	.	TGTGCCAGCAGCGGGGAAGCGGGGGACTCCTACAATGAGCAGTTCTTC	CASSGEAGDSYNEQFF
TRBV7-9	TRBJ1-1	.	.	TGTGCCAGCAGCTTAGTCGGGGTGGAAGCTTTCTTT	CASSLVGVEAFF
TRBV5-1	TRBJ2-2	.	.	TGCGCCAGCAGCTTCAGGGGTTTGGACGGGGAGCTGTTTTTT	CASSFRGLDGELFF
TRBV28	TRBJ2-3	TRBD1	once	TGTGCCAGCAGTTTGAGTGGGACAGGGTCAGATACGCAGTATTTT	CASSLSGTGSDTQYF
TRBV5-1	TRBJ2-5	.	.	TGCGCCAGCAGCCGCCCAATCGTACCGGGACTCCGTTGGGAGACCCAGTACTTC	CASSRPIVPGLRWETQYF
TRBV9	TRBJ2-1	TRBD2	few	TGTGCCAGCAGCGTAGTGTCTAGCGGGGGTTCCTACAATGAGCAGTTCTTC	CASSVVSSGGSYNEQFF
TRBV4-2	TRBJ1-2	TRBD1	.	TGTGCCAGCAGCCAAGGACCGGGACAGGGTAACTATGGCTACACCTTC	CASSQGPGQGNYGYTF
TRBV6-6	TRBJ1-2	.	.	TGTGCCAGCAAGGAGGGTCCGGCGTACACCTTC	CASKEGPAYTF
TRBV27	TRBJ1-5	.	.	TGTGCCAGCGGAGCTGATCAGCCCCAGCATTTT	CASGADQPQHF
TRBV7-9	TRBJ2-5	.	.	TGTGCCAGCAGCTTCGGGGGTTCTGAGACCCAGTACTTC	CASSFGGSETQYF
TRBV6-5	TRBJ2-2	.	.	TGTGCCAGCACCACGAGTAGGGGAAGGTTCGGGGAGCTGTTTTTT	CASTTSRGRFGELFF
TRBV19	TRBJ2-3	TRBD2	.	TGTGCCAGTAGTCCGGGGGAGGGCGGGGGGGATTGGGGAGATACGCAGTATTTT	CASSPGEGGGDWGDTQYF
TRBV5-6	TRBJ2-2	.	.	TGTGCCAGCAGCTTGGGGTTTAGGGGTCTGCCTACCGGGGAGCTGTTTTTT	CASSLGFRGLPTGELFF
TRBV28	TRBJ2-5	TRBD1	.	TGTGCCAGCAGCACAAACGGACAGGGGGCGAAGGTACCACAAGAGACCCAGTACTTC	CASSTNGQGAKVPQETQYF
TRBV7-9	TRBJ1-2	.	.	TGTGCCAGCAGCTTTTTTGGCGGGGCTGGATACTATGGCTACACCTTC	CASSFFGGAGYYGYTF
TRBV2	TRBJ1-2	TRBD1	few	TGTGCCAGCAGTGAGAGTAGCGACAGGGGGCCTACCAACTATGGCTACACCTTC	CASSESSDRGPTNYGYTF